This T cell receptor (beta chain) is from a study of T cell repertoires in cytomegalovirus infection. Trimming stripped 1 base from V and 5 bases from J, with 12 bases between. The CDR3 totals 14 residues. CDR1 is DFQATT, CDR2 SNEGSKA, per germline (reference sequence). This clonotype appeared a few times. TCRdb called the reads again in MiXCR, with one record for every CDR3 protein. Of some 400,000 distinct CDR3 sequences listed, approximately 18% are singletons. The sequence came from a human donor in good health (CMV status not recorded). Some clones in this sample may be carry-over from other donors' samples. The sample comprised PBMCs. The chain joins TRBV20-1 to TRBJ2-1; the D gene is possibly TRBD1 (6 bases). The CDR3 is CSARAPGANNEQFF. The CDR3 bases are TGCAGTGCTAGAGCTCCAGGGGCTAACAATGAGCAGTTCTTC.